This TCR beta chain appears in the sequencing data of a study of blood T cell repertoires in COVID-19. Overall study context: Samples of COVID-19 (acute and convalescent) were obtained from the United States, Italy and Spain. The analysed material was cDNA or gDNA that came from T cells, B-cell-depleted T cells, or PBMCs.

CDR3 length: 19 residues. The germline V and J ends were trimmed by 0 bases and 5 bases, with 24 bases remaining between them. In germline, CDR1 is LGHNT, CDR2 FRNRAP. Study processing details: The assay estimated nucleated cells by amplifying reference gene primers. The table came from immunoSEQ multiplex PCR; TCRdb's copy has only in-frame clones and leaves some out. The D gene and trimming were derived from the DNA, and the V and J assignments and clone size from that table. The table includes over 40,000 clones, 86% detected once. Input material: peripheral blood. The rearrangement links TRBV12-5 to TRBJ2-3; tentative D call: TRBD2 (7 bases). The receptor was isolated from a human donor in a cohort sampled during active COVID-19. The CDR3: CASGLVIYGGGRGQDTQYF. Here the CDR3 DNA reads TGTGCTAGTGGTTTGGTAATATACGGCGGGGGACGGGGACAAGATACGCAGTATTTT.